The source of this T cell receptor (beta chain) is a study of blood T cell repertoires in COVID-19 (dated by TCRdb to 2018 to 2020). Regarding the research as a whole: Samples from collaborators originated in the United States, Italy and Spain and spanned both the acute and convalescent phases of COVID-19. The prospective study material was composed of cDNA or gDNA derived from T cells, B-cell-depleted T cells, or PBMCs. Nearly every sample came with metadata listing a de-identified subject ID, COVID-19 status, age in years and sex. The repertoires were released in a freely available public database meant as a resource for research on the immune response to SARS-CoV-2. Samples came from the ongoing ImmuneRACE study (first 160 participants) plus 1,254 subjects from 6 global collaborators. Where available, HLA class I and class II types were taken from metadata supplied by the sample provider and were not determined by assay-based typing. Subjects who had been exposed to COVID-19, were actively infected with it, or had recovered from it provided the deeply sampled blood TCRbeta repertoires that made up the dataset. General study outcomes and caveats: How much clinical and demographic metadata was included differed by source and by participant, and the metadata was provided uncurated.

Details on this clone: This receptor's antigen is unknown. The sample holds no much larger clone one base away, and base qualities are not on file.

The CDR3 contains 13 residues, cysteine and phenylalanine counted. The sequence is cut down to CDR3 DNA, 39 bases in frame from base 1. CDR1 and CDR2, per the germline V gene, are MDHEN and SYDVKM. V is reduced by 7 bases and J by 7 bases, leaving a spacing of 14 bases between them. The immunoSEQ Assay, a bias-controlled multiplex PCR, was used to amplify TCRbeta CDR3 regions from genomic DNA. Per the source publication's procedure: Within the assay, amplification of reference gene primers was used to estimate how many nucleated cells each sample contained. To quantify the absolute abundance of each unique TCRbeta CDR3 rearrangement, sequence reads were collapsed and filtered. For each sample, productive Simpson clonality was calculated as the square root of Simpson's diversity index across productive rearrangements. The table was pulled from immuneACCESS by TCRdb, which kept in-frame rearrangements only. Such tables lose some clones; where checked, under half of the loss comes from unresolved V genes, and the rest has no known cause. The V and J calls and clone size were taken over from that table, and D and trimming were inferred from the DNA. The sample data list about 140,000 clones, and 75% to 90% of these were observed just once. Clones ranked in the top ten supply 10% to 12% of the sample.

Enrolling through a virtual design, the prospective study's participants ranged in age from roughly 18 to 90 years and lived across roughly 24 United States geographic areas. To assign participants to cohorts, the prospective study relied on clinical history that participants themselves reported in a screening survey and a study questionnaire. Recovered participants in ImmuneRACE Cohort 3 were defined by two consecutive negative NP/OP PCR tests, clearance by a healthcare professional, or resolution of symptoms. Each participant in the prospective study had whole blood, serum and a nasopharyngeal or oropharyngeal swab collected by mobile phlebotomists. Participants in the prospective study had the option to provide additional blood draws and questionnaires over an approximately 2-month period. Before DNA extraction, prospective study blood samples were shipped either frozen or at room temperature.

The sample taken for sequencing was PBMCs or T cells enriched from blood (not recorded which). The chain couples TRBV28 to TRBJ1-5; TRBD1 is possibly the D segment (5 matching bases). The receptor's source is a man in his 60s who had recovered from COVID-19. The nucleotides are TGTGCCAGCACGGGGGGAAGGGGACAGCCCCAGCATTTT. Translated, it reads CASTGGRGQPQHF.